Sequencing of this T cell receptor (beta chain) was carried out in a study of post-analysis software for immune sequencing data. In regard to this clonotype: Its antigen is undetermined.

Study results and caveats: Controls significantly exceeded multiple sclerosis patients in normalized Chao1 diversity. Samples from a shared batch, those prepared together, strongly co-clustered by F measure.

Built from TCR beta cDNA, the libraries had unique molecular identifiers in them. From around 0.96 to 9.9 million T cells, 400,000 to 600,000 cDNA molecules were obtained. TCRdb processed the PCR reads anew with MiXCR; each CDR3 protein has one entry. The table has about 540,000 distinct CDR3 sequences, roughly 34% seen once. Sequencing was done on a sample of blood. The clonotype comes from a girl younger than 18 with multiple sclerosis.

The CDR3 nucleotides are TGTGCCAGCAGCTTTTATTCCTACAATGAGCAGTTCTTC. Its protein is CASSFYSYNEQFF. The chain recombines TRBV5-6 with TRBJ2-1, with D unresolved. The CDR3 has 13 amino acids. The V and J ends lost 2 bases and 1 base respectively, with 4 bases between them. Germline CDR1 and CDR2: SGHDT and YYEEEE.